One sample yielded the 19 T cell receptor beta chains listed below, sequenced in a study of technical replicates of blood from a handful of donors. Libraries were prepared by immunoSEQ multiplex PCR; TCRdb keeps only in-frame clonotypes and omits some of them. The table includes about 56,000 clones, roughly 96% detected once. The sequenced material came from PBMCs. The receptor set was obtained from a human donor in good health. Some clones in this sample may be carry-over from other donors' samples.

This chain connects TRBV2 to TRBJ1-3; D gene ambiguous. The CDR3 loop spans 13 amino acids. With 5 bases removed from V and 4 bases from J, the gap between germline ends came to 9 bases. Germline CDR1 is SNHLY and CDR2 is FYNNEI. The DNA of the CDR3 is TGTGCCAGCAGTCCGGCGGGGGGAAACACCATATATTTT. Translated: CASSPAGGNTIYF.

The chain uses TRBV6-1 and TRBJ2-5; TRBD1 aligns across 8 bases. Germline V gene lookup returns CDR1 MNHNS and CDR2 SASEGT. The ends lost 6 bases at V and 3 bases at J; junction bases unmatched: 6. The CDR3 loop spans 14 amino acids. This chain's CDR3 is CASSLGTGKETQYF. The CDR3, as DNA: TGTGCCAGCAGCCTCGGGACAGGAAAAGAGACCCAGTACTTC.

The genes are TRBV10-3 and TRBJ2-7; D not resolved. Germline values: CDR1 ENHRY, CDR2 SYGVKD. The CDR3 contains 11 residues. V was pared by 6 bases and J by 6 bases, with 9 bases between. For the CDR3, the DNA is TGTGCCATCAGGGAGACGGGCGAGCAGTACTTC. It is translated as CAIRETGEQYF.

This chain links TRBV7-2 with TRBJ1-1; TRBD1 aligns across 10 bases. The CDR3 is 14 amino acids. The V and J ends lost 0 bases and 11 bases, in that order; junction bases with no gene match: 6. Germline CDR1 and CDR2: SGHTA and FQGNSA. The CDR3 DNA is TGTGCCAGCAGCTTAGCGTCAGGACAGGGGGTGGCTTTCTTT. Translating it yields CASSLASGQGVAFF.

This clone was found many times. The chain has TRBV4-1 and TRBJ2-7; D is perhaps TRBD1 (6 bases). Germline values: CDR1 MGHRA, CDR2 YSYEKL. This CDR3 comprises 18 residues. Trimming took off 1 base at V and 6 bases at J, with 25 bases between the two ends. CDR3: CASSQVAEGVGQGSEQYF. CDR3 nucleotides: TGCGCCAGCAGCCAAGTGGCAGAGGGGGTGGGGCAGGGCTCCGAGCAGTACTTC.

V usage is TRBV9 and J usage is TRBJ2-6; possible D gene TRBD1, 5 bases. V shed 3 bases and J shed 3 bases, with 13 bases lying between them. The CDR3 is made up of 16 amino acids. Germline V CDR1 and CDR2: SGDLS, YYNGEE. CDR3 sequence: CASSEGNVYGANVLTF. DNA of the CDR3: TGTGCCAGCAGCGAGGGGAATGTCTATGGGGCCAACGTCCTGACTTTC.

This sequence joins TRBV6-5 and TRBJ1-2; 9 bases match TRBD1. CDR1 and CDR2 from the germline V gene are MNHEY and SVGAGI. J gave up 5 bases and V 10 bases, and 2 bases lay outside the gene matches. This CDR3 spans 11 amino acids. The CDR3 DNA sequence: TGTGCCACCGGACAGGGGTATGGCTACACCTTC. Encoded protein: CATGQGYGYTF.

V usage is TRBV10-3 and J usage is TRBJ2-1, with 9 bases matching TRBD2. Losses at the gene ends were 3 bases for V and 7 bases for J; bases not matched to a gene: 13. The CDR3 totals 17 residues. CDR1 is ENHRY and CDR2 is SYGVKD in the germline V gene. The CDR3 nucleotides are TGTGCCATCAGTGACCCGAACTGGGGTAGCGGGAGTAATGAGCAGTTCTTC. As protein: CAISDPNWGSGSNEQFF.

The V gene is TRBV11-1, the J gene TRBJ2-1; 7 positions agree with TRBD2. Trimming cost V 5 bases and J 2 bases; bases outside gene matches: 6. This CDR3 spans 15 amino acids. From germline, CDR1 is SGHAT and CDR2 FQDESV (reference sequence). The CDR3 reads CASSLSGPPYNEQFF. In nucleotides, the CDR3 is TGTGCCAGCAGCCTTAGCGGGCCCCCCTACAATGAGCAGTTCTTC. Using reference TRBV11-1 and TRBJ2-1 for the parts outside the CDR3, the full variable domain is EAEVAQSPRYKITEKSQAVAFWCDPISGHATLYWYRQILGQGPELLVQFQDESVVDDSQLPKDRFSAERLKGVDSTLKIQPAELGDSAMYLCASSLSGPPYNEQFFGPGTRLTVL.

This chain joins TRBV28 and TRBJ2-5; D perhaps matches TRBD2 (6 bases). The CDR3 runs to 13 residues. Germline V gene sequence: CDR1 MDHEN, CDR2 SYDVKM. Trimming pared 9 bases from V and 5 bases from J, leaving 16 bases between. Written as DNA, the CDR3 is TGTGCCAGTTGGAACAGAGGAGGGGAGACCCAGTACTTC. It translates to CASWNRGGETQYF. The full variable domain, with the rest looked up from reference TRBV28 and TRBJ2-5, is DVKVTQSSRYLVKRTGEKVFLECVQDMDHENMFWYRQDPGLGLRLIYFSYDVKMKEKGDIPEGYSVSREKKERFSLILESASTNQTSMYLCASWNRGGETQYFGPGTRLLVL.

The chain employs TRBV10-3 and TRBJ2-7; 8 bases fit TRBD2. Germline-derived CDR1 and CDR2 are ENHRY and SYGVKD. V lost 3 bases to trimming and J lost 5 bases; unmatched junction nucleotides: 6. This CDR3 region has 14 residues. CDR3 sequence reads: CAISDGGGLDEQYF. The CDR3 bases are TGTGCCATCAGTGATGGCGGGGGGCTCGACGAGCAGTACTTC.

This chain uses TRBV7-2 with TRBJ1-5; 7 bases align to TRBD1. The ends lost 0 bases at V and 4 bases at J; junction bases unmatched: 3. This CDR3 contains 15 residues. In germline, CDR1 is SGHTA, CDR2 FQGNSA. The chain's CDR3 is CASSLASRGNQPQHF. The CDR3 DNA is TGTGCCAGCAGCTTAGCGAGCAGGGGGAATCAGCCCCAGCATTTT. The complete variable domain, with remaining parts taken from reference TRBV7-2 and TRBJ1-5, reads GAGVSQSPSNKVTEKGKDVELRCDPISGHTALYWYRQSLGQGLEFLIYFQGNSAPDKSGLPSDRFSAERTGGSVSTLTIQRTQQEDSAVYLCASSLASRGNQPQHFGDGTRLSIL.

This clone was seen once. This chain uses TRBV9 with TRBJ2-5; TRBD2 matches at 10 bases. CDR3 size: 13 residues. Germline loops: CDR1 SGDLS, CDR2 YYNGEE. V dropped 3 bases and J dropped 5; count of bases not matched to a gene: 1. The CDR3 nucleotides are TGTGCCAGCAGCGGTAGCGGGGGGGAGACCCAGTACTTC. Translation: CASSGSGGETQYF.

This chain connects TRBV15 to TRBJ2-6; D is unclear. The germline V gene has CDR1 LNHNV and CDR2 YYDKDF (reference sequence). V dropped 0 bases and J dropped 0 bases, with 3 bases sitting between them. The CDR3 has 15 residues. The CDR3 DNA follows: TGTGCCACCAGCAGAGACCGCTCTGGGGCCAACGTCCTGACTTTC. It is translated as CATSRDRSGANVLTF.

In this sample, this clone turned up many times. The chain has TRBV25-1 and TRBJ1-2, with a weak D call TRBD1 (6 bases). Looked up from germline, CDR1 is MGHDK and CDR2 is SYGVNS. Trimming stripped 4 bases from V and 8 bases from J, with 11 bases between. This CDR3 region has 12 residues. Here the CDR3 reads CASSGTVQGYTF. The CDR3 bases are TGTGCCAGCAGTGGGACAGTACAAGGCTACACCTTC.

This chain uses TRBV2 with TRBJ2-7; 10 nucleotides align to TRBD1. The V segment lost 7 bases and the J segment 1 base; nucleotides outside the gene matches: 4. Germline values: CDR1 SNHLY, CDR2 FYNNEI. CDR3 length: 14 residues. The CDR3 coding sequence is TGTGCCAGCACTGACAGGGGGCAGTCCTACGAGCAGTACTTC. The encoded protein is CASTDRGQSYEQYF.

This clone was recorded once. This chain links TRBV5-1 with TRBJ2-1, with 9 bases that match TRBD2. CDR1 is SGHRS and CDR2 is YFSETQ in the germline V gene. The CDR3 runs 15 residues. Losses at the gene ends were 4 bases for V and 3 bases for J; bases not matched to a gene: 5. The CDR3 region has the DNA TGCGCCAGCAGCCCAGGGACTAGCAGCTACAATGAGCAGTTCTTC. Protein product: CASSPGTSSYNEQFF.

As to this clone: Other DNA sequences within the sample encode an identical CDR3. J is TRBJ2-5 and V is TRBV5-1; D possibly corresponds to TRBD2 (6 bases). There are 13 residues in the CDR3. Germline V gene lookup returns CDR1 SGHRS and CDR2 YFSETQ. Trimming removed 0 bases at V and 4 bases at J, with 7 bases between. The CDR3 spells CASSLGGGETQYF. The CDR3 DNA is TGCGCCAGCAGCTTGGGGGGAGGAGAGACCCAGTACTTC.

The gene calls are TRBV29-1 and TRBJ1-4; 10 bases are shared with TRBD1. Unmatched junction bases numbered 4, after V lost 5 bases and J lost 7 bases. In germline, CDR1 is SQVTM, CDR2 ANQGSEA. This CDR3 comprises 13 residues. The CDR3 sequence is CSVRDRGFEKLFF. As DNA, the CDR3 is TGCAGCGTTAGGGACAGGGGATTTGAAAAACTGTTTTTT.